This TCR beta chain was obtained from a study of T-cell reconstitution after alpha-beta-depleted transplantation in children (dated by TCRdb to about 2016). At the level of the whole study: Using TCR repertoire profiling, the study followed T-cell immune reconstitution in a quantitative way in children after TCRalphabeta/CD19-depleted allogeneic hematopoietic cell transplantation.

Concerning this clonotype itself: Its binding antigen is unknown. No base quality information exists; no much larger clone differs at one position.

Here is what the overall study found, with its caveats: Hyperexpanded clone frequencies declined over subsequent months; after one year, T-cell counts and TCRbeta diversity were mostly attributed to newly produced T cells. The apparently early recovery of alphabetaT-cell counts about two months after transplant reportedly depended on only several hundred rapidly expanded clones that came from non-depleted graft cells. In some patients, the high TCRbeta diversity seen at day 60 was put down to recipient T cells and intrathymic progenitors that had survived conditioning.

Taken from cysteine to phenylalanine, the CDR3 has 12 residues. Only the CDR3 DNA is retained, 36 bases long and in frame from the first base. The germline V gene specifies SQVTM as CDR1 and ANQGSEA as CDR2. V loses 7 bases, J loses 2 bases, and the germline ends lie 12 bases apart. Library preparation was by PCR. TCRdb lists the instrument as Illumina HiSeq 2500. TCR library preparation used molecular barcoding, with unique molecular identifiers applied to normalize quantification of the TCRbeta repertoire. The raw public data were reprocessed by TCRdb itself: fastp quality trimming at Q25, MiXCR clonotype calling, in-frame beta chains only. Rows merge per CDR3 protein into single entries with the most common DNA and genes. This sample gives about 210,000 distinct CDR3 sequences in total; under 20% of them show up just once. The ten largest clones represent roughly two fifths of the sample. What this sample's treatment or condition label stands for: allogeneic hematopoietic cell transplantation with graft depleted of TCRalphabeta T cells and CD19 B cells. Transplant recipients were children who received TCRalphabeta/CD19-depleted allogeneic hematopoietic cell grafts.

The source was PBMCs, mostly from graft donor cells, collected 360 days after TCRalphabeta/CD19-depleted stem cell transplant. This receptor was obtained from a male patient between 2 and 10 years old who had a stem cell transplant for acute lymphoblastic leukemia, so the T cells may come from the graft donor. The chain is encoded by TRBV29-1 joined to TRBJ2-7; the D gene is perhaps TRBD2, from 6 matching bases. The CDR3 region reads CSARDSPYEQYF. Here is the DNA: TGCAGCGCCCGGGACTCCCCCTACGAGCAGTACTTC.